Following are 18 T cell receptor beta chains from one sample sequenced in a study of blood T cell repertoires in COVID-19. Data came from immunoSEQ multiplex PCR; TCRdb stores just in-frame clones and leaves some out. The sample carries about 46,000 clones, less than 85% recorded once. The sample taken for sequencing was peripheral blood. Receptor source: a man between 60 and 75 years old with acute or convalescent COVID-19.

The V and J genes are TRBV25-1 and TRBJ2-2; a weak D match, TRBD1 (6 bases). V dropped 3 bases and J dropped 5 bases, with 10 bases sitting between them. The CDR3 runs to 14 residues. Germline V CDR1 and CDR2: MGHDK, SYGVNS. The CDR3 DNA is TGTGCCAGCAGTGACCCCGGGACAACCGGGGAGCTGTTTTTT. This gives the protein CASSDPGTTGELFF.

This clone was seen a handful of times. The J gene is TRBJ1-1, the V gene TRBV19; 12 bases are a match to TRBD1. The length of the CDR3 is 16 residues. The trim removed 6 bases at V and 5 bases at J, leaving 10 bases unmatched. Germline V gene lookup returns CDR1 LNHDA and CDR2 SQIVND (reference sequence). CDR3 region: CASRPGTGGGGTEAFF. CDR3 DNA sequence: TGTGCCAGTAGGCCCGGGACAGGGGGCGGAGGGACTGAAGCTTTCTTT.

This clone was picked up a small number of times. The rearrangement links TRBV2 to TRBJ1-1, with D possibly TRBD1 on 6 matching bases. This CDR3 region has 13 residues. Germline V gene sequence: CDR1 SNHLY, CDR2 FYNNEI. Trimming cost V 10 bases and J 3 bases, with 15 bases left between them. The CDR3 reads CATQGPGDTEAFF. DNA for the CDR3: TGTGCCACACAGGGCCCTGGGGACACTGAAGCTTTCTTT.

The V gene is TRBV6-5, the J gene TRBJ1-2; D is unclear. Germline lookup yields CDR1 MNHEY and CDR2 SVGAGI. Trimming pared 6 bases from V and 0 bases from J, leaving 11 bases between. The CDR3 has 14 residues. CDR3 DNA: TGTGCCAGCAGCTCTCGCTATTCTAACTATGGCTACACCTTC. Its translation: CASSSRYSNYGYTF.

The rearrangement links TRBV7-3 to TRBJ2-7, with 10 bases that match TRBD2. This CDR3 has 15 amino acids. The V gene end was trimmed by 5 bases and the J gene end by 1 base; junction bases not matched to a gene: 5. The V gene's germline CDR1 is SGHTA and CDR2 FQGTGA. CDR3 in DNA: TGTGCCAGCAGCCCCTTTAGCGGGGGGTCCTACGAGCAGTACTTC. Its translation is CASSPFSGGSYEQYF.

The genes are TRBV5-1 and TRBJ1-1; D might be TRBD1 (5 bases). Germline loops: CDR1 SGHRS, CDR2 YFSETQ. This CDR3 contains 14 residues. Deletions cut 4 bases from V and 1 base from J, with 11 bases between. CDR3 region: CASSTDGQNTEAFF. The CDR3 DNA reads TGCGCCAGCAGCACTGACGGACAGAACACTGAAGCTTTCTTT.

This chain links TRBV7-3 with TRBJ2-3, with 8 bases lining up with TRBD1. V shed 2 bases, J shed 2 bases, and the junction held 0 bases outside the gene matches. The CDR3 spans 14 residues. The germline V gene has CDR1 SGHTA and CDR2 FQGTGA. The CDR3 loop is CASSLQGATDTQYF. CDR3 nucleotide sequence: TGTGCCAGCAGCTTACAGGGGGCCACAGATACGCAGTATTTT.

The rearrangement links TRBV6-6 to TRBJ1-1; 8 nucleotides line up with TRBD1. The CDR3 extends over 14 amino acids. V was pared by 5 bases and J by 4 bases, with 6 bases of the junction left unmatched. Germline assignment: CDR1 MNHNY and CDR2 SVGAGI (reference sequence). The DNA for the CDR3 is TGTGCCAGCAGTATCCAGGGGGCTAGCACTGAAGCTTTCTTT. Translation gives CASSIQGASTEAFF.

The genes are TRBV5-1 and TRBJ1-5; D is ambiguous. The CDR3 totals 14 residues. Trimming removed 3 bases at V and 7 bases at J, with 14 bases between. CDR1 is SGHRS and CDR2 is YFSETQ in the germline V gene. CDR3 residues: CASSSGEGTQPQHF. CDR3 DNA: TGCGCCAGCAGCTCGGGTGAGGGTACACAGCCCCAGCATTTT. Drawing the rest from reference TRBV5-1 and TRBJ1-5, the complete variable domain is KAGVTQTPRYLIKTRGQQVTLSCSPISGHRSVSWYQQTPGQGLQFLFEYFSETQRNKGNFPGRFSGRQFSNSRSEMNVSTLELGDSALYLCASSSGEGTQPQHFGDGTRLSIL.

The chain combines TRBV6-2 or TRBV6-3 with TRBJ2-1; TRBD2 agrees at 11 bases. V shed 3 bases, J shed 3 bases, and the junction held 4 bases outside the gene matches. Germline V CDR1 and CDR2: MNHEY, SVGEGT. The CDR3 loop spans 16 amino acids. CDR3 protein: CASSYSGGGFYNEQFF. The CDR3 nucleotides read TGTGCCAGCAGTTATAGCGGGGGGGGCTTCTACAATGAGCAGTTCTTC.

This clone was seen a few times. This chain connects TRBV19 to TRBJ1-2, with TRBD1 as a possible D gene (6 bases). In germline, CDR1 is LNHDA, CDR2 SQIVND (reference sequence). The V gene lost 5 bases and the J gene lost 8 bases, with 15 bases spanning the gap. The CDR3 runs 13 residues. The CDR3 nucleotides read TGTGCCAGTAGTCGGGGGGCCATGGGCGGCTACACCTTC. Translating it yields CASSRGAMGGYTF.

The chain couples TRBV2 to TRBJ2-1, with 10 bases lining up with TRBD1. J was trimmed by 8 bases and V by 6 bases; bases with no gene match: 19. The CDR3 runs to 18 residues. Germline loops: CDR1 SNHLY, CDR2 FYNNEI. The CDR3 protein is CASSGTGEDIAGFYEQFF. Written as DNA, the CDR3 is TGTGCCAGCAGCGGGACAGGGGAAGACATAGCGGGGTTCTATGAGCAGTTCTTC.

The chain combines TRBV29-1 with TRBJ1-2, with TRBD1 as a possible D gene (5 bases). Germline V gives CDR1 SQVTM, CDR2 ANQGSEA. The CDR3 is 13 amino acids. V lost 2 bases to trimming and J lost 4 bases, with 11 bases between them. DNA for the CDR3: TGCAGCGTTGAATACGAGACAGCCTATGGCTACACCTTC. Its protein product is CSVEYETAYGYTF. Using reference TRBV29-1 and TRBJ1-2 for the parts outside the CDR3, the full variable domain is SAVISQKPSRDICQRGTSLTIQCQVDSQVTMMFWYRQQPGQSLTLIATANQGSEATYESGFVIDKFPISRPNLTFSTLTVSNMSPEDSSIYLCSVEYETAYGYTFGSGTRLTVV.

This chain uses TRBV30 with TRBJ1-6, with D hard to call. The CDR3 runs 13 residues. Germline V lookup: CDR1 GTSNPN, CDR2 SVGIG (reference sequence). V shed 4 bases and J shed 3 bases, with 7 bases lying between them. The CDR3 spells CAWTASYNSPLHF. CDR3 nucleotide sequence: TGTGCCTGGACCGCCAGCTATAATTCACCCCTCCACTTT.

V and J are TRBV6-1 and TRBJ1-1, with 9 bases fitting TRBD1. The V gene end was trimmed by 7 bases and the J gene end by 4 bases; junction bases not matched to a gene: 7. There are 14 residues in the CDR3. CDR1 and CDR2 (germline): MNHNS, SASEGT. The CDR3 spells CASTKTGGVTEAFF. Here the CDR3 DNA reads TGTGCCAGCACAAAAACAGGGGGCGTCACTGAAGCTTTCTTT.

This clone was observed a single time. The chain joins TRBV10-3 to TRBJ2-7, with 9 bases aligning to TRBD1. This CDR3 is 11 amino acids long. Germline loops: CDR1 ENHRY, CDR2 SYGVKD. After removal of 9 bases from V and 6 bases from J, the junction contained 3 bases not matched to a gene. The chain's CDR3 is CAMGQGFEQYF. The DNA of the CDR3 is TGTGCCATGGGACAGGGTTTCGAGCAGTACTTC.

This clone was recorded a few times. The V and J genes are TRBV4-1 and TRBJ1-3; D not resolved. The CDR3 has 15 residues. Germline assignment: CDR1 MGHRA and CDR2 YSYEKL. The V end lost 4 bases, the J end lost 0 bases, and 10 bases lay between the germline ends. CDR3 in amino acids: CASSRSVISGNTIYF. For the CDR3, the DNA is TGCGCCAGCAGCCGGTCGGTAATCTCTGGAAACACCATATATTTT.

This clone was seen a few times. The chain uses TRBV2 and TRBJ2-7; 9 bases align to TRBD1. The germline V gene has CDR1 SNHLY and CDR2 FYNNEI. There are 13 residues in the CDR3. With 7 bases clipped from V and 5 bases from J, the junction kept 6 bases outside the gene matches. CDR3 amino acids: CASTGQGFHEQYF. Here the CDR3 DNA reads TGTGCCAGCACGGGACAGGGTTTCCACGAGCAGTACTTC.